This TCR beta chain was profiled in a study of cytomegalovirus exposure and HLA in healthy donors. Study outcomes and limitations: Some V segments could not be told apart, so they were left out, TRBV6-2 and TRBV6-3 among them.

With 60 Vbeta and 13 Jbeta primers, the PCR was carried out. The protocol was immunoSEQ multiplex PCR, while the TCRdb copy is restricted to in-frame clones and leaves out a portion. This table holds around 200,000 clones. The CDR3 has 13 residues. J gave up 5 bases and V 11 bases, and 7 bases lay outside the gene matches. Germline V gives CDR1 LNHDA, CDR2 SQIVND (reference sequence). As to this clone: Antigen unknown.

Sequencing was done on a sample of PBMCs. The V gene is TRBV19, the J gene TRBJ1-5, with TRBD1 matching over 9 bases. This clonotype originated in a woman younger than 30 in good health and CMV-seropositive. The CDR3 protein is CASSRDRDQPQHF. The CDR3 coding sequence is TGTGCCTCCTCGAGGGACAGGGATCAGCCCCAGCATTTT.